The 10 T cell receptor beta chains in this list originate from one sample, sequenced in a study of blood T cell repertoires in COVID-19. Sequencing was performed with immunoSEQ multiplex PCR; in TCRdb, only in-frame clones are kept and a portion is missing. The sample lists about 50,000 clones, roughly 85% seen once, with approximately 10% in the top ten. Sequencing was performed on peripheral blood. The receptors here all came from a human donor in a cohort sampled during active COVID-19.

The CDR3 sequence is CASSPTRLRANEKLFF. The DNA for the CDR3 is TGTGCCAGCTCTCCGACCCGACTCAGGGCTAATGAAAAACTGTTTTTT. The chain couples TRBV7-8 to TRBJ1-4, with D possibly TRBD1 on 5 matching bases. CDR1 and CDR2 (germline): SGHVS, FQNEAQ. The CDR3 is 16 residues long. V was pared by 8 bases and J by 3 bases, with 19 bases between.

This clone was observed a handful of times. The J gene is TRBJ2-2, the V gene TRBV5-1; the D is unclear. Germline lookup yields CDR1 SGHRS and CDR2 YFSETQ. Trimming pared 0 bases from V and 1 base from J, leaving 10 bases between. The CDR3 is made up of 16 amino acids. CDR3 region: CASSLVPGGNTGELFF. The CDR3 DNA follows: TGCGCCAGCAGCTTGGTTCCCGGCGGGAACACCGGGGAGCTGTTTTTT.

V is TRBV15 and J is TRBJ2-2; possible D gene TRBD2, 5 bases. This CDR3 contains 16 residues. V was cut by 0 bases and J by 6 bases, with 14 bases left in between. CDR1 is LNHNV, CDR2 YYDKDF, per germline (reference sequence). The CDR3 DNA reads TGTGCCACCAGCAGAGATCTGGTTAGCGCGGCCGGGGAGCTGTTTTTT. Encoded protein: CATSRDLVSAAGELFF.

This clone came up once. The chain has TRBV4-2 and TRBJ2-4; TRBD2 aligns across 10 bases. With 0 bases clipped from V and 3 bases from J, the junction kept 5 bases outside the gene matches. CDR1 and CDR2 from the germline V gene are LGHNA and YNFKEQ. The CDR3 sequence is 17 residues long. DNA of the CDR3: TGTGCCAGCAGCCAAGACCCTAGCGGGAGTAACAAAAACATTCAGTACTTC. Translating gives CASSQDPSGSNKNIQYF.

The chain links TRBV9 to TRBJ2-2; possibly TRBD2 for D (5 bases). The CDR3 length is 15 residues. CDR1 and CDR2 (germline): SGDLS, YYNGEE. The ends were cut back, 0 bases at V and 8 bases at J, with 14 bases in the middle. This chain's CDR3 is CASSVATRSRGELFF. As DNA, the CDR3 is TGTGCCAGCAGCGTAGCTACTAGAAGTAGGGGGGAGCTGTTTTTT.

The chain recombines TRBV19 with TRBJ1-5, with D possibly TRBD1 on 5 matching bases. V gave up 4 bases and J gave up 2 bases, with 12 bases separating them. Germline V lookup: CDR1 LNHDA, CDR2 SQIVND (reference sequence). The CDR3 totals 15 residues. As DNA, the CDR3 is TGTGCCAGTAGTACCCCCCGGGGGGGCAATCAGCCCCAGCATTTT. Its protein is CASSTPRGGNQPQHF.

The V call is TRBV7-9, the J call TRBJ2-7; unclear D gene. Trimming stripped 1 base from V and 2 bases from J, with 6 bases between. Germline loops: CDR1 SEHNR, CDR2 FQNEAQ (reference sequence). This CDR3 contains 13 residues. The CDR3 here is CASSLVQAYEQYF. In DNA form, the CDR3 reads TGTGCCAGCAGCTTAGTACAAGCCTACGAGCAGTACTTC.

The count of this clone is one. The V gene is TRBV2, the J gene TRBJ2-6; 7 bases are a match to TRBD1. Germline V gene sequence: CDR1 SNHLY, CDR2 FYNNEI. There are 14 residues in the CDR3. Trimming cost V 7 bases and J 3 bases; bases outside gene matches: 3. The CDR3 loop reads CASKRGLGANVLTF. DNA for the CDR3: TGTGCCAGCAAGAGGGGGCTTGGGGCCAACGTCCTGACTTTC. Complete variable domain (other parts from reference TRBV2 and TRBJ2-6): EPEVTQTPSHQVTQMGQEVILRCVPISNHLYFYWYRQILGQKVEFLVSFYNNEISEKSEIFDDQFSVERPDGSNFTLKIRSTKLEDSAMYFCASKRGLGANVLTFGAGSRLTVL.

The table lists this clone with a count of one. This rearrangement joins TRBV29-1 to TRBJ2-7, with 8 bases aligning to TRBD2. V shed 3 bases, J shed 3 bases, and the junction held 4 bases outside the gene matches. The germline V gene encodes CDR1 SQVTM and CDR2 ANQGSEA. This CDR3 is 13 amino acids long. The CDR3 is CSVDSGSNYEQYF. Written as DNA, the CDR3 is TGCAGCGTTGACAGCGGGAGTAACTACGAGCAGTACTTC.

The chain employs TRBV7-9 and TRBJ1-1; D ambiguous. CDR3 length equals 12 residues. V dropped 7 bases and J dropped 5 bases, with 11 bases sitting between them. Germline lookup yields CDR1 SEHNR and CDR2 FQNEAQ (reference sequence). The CDR3 spells CASILEGTEAFF. In DNA form, the CDR3 reads TGTGCCAGCATCTTGGAGGGAACTGAAGCTTTCTTT.